A single T cell receptor beta chain is shown here with its context. No antigen is known for it. No base qualities exist here, and no much larger clone lies one base off it. The data derive from a study of response to subunit inactivated influenza vaccine (dated by TCRdb to between 2017 and 2018). A note on the overall study: Deep quantitative T cell receptor repertoire profiling was used in the study to track responses to a trivalent subunit inactivated influenza vaccine. Overall study results and their limits: It was suggested by the authors that each seasonal influenza vaccination may recruit only a limited number of new T cells.

The sample's time point label, in plain terms: around 42 days after influenza vaccine administration. Library preparation employed RT-PCR. Sequencer: Illumina HiSeq 2500. Using fastp trimming at Q25 and MiXCR clonotype assembly, TCRdb reanalyzed the public sequencing data and kept in-frame beta chains. Each entry merges the rows of one CDR3 protein and shows their most common DNA and genes. This sample is represented by 500,000 or so distinct CDR3 sequences; 9.5% to 13% of them were singletons. The top ten constitute 10% to 15% of the sample. The CDR3 numbers 13 residues from cysteine through phenylalanine. The DNA shown is the 39-base CDR3, in frame from base 1. CDR1 and CDR2 (SGHTA, FQGNSA) derive from the germline V gene. Here V drops 8 bases and J drops 6 bases, and the junction holds 6 bases not matched to any gene.

Recombination joined TRBV7-2 with TRBJ2-1, with 8 bases matching TRBD2. The material sequenced was PBMCs from blood, taken roughly 47 days after vaccination. This clonotype was sampled from a man between 45 and 60 years old who received an inactivated influenza vaccine. Donor details come from another sample of the same person, matched by shared clones. CDR3 reads: CASWGLAGNEQFF. The nucleotide sequence reads TGTGCCAGCTGGGGGCTAGCGGGCAATGAGCAGTTCTTC.